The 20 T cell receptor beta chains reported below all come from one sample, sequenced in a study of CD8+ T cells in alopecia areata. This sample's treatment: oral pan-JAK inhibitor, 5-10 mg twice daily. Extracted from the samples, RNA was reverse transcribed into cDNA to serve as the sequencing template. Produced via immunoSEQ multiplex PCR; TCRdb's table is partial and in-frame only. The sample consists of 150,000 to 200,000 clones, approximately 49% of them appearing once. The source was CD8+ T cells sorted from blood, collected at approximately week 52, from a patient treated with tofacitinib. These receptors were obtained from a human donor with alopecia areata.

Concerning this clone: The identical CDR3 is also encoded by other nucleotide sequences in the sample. The CDR3 is CASSLVGDYGYTF. CDR3 bases: TGCGCCAGCAGCTTGGTGGGGGACTATGGCTACACCTTC. J is TRBJ1-2 and V is TRBV5-1; possible D gene TRBD1, 5 bases. Trimming stripped 0 bases from V and 3 bases from J, with 6 bases between. The CDR3 runs to 13 residues. CDR1 SGHRS and CDR2 YFSETQ come from the germline V gene.

CDR3 loop: CASSLDRGYEQYF. CDR3 DNA sequence: TGTGCCAGCAGTCTGGACAGGGGTTACGAGCAGTACTTC. V gene TRBV6-5 combines with J gene TRBJ2-7, with TRBD1 matching over 9 bases. J gave up 4 bases and V 5 bases, and 3 bases lay outside the gene matches. The CDR3 extends over 13 amino acids. Germline-derived CDR1 and CDR2 are MNHEY and SVGAGI.

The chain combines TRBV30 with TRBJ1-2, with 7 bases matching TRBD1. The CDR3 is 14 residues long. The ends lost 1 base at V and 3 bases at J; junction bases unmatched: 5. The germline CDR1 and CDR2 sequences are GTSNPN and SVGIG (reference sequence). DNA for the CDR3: TGTGCCTGGAGTGCTGGGGACAGCCACTATGGCTACACCTTC. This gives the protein CAWSAGDSHYGYTF.

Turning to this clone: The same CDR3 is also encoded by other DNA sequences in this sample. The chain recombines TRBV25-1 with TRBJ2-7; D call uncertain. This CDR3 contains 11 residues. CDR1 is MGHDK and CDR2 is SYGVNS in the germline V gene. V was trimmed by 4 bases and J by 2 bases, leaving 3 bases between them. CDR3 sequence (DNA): TGTGCCAGCAGTGGGGCCTACGAGCAGTACTTC. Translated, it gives CASSGAYEQYF.

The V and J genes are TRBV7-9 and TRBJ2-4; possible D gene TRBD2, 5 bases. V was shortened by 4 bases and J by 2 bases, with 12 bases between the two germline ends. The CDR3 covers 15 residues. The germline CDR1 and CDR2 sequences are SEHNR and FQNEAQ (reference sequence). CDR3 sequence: CASSSVAGPKNIQYF. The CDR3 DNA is TGTGCCAGCAGCTCAGTCGCGGGCCCCAAAAACATTCAGTACTTC.

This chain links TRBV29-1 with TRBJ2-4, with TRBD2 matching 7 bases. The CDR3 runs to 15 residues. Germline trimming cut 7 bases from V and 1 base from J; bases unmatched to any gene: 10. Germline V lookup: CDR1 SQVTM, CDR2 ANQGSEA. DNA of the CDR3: TGCAGCGCCGACCGTACCGGGGGGGCCAAAAACATTCAGTACTTC. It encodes CSADRTGGAKNIQYF.

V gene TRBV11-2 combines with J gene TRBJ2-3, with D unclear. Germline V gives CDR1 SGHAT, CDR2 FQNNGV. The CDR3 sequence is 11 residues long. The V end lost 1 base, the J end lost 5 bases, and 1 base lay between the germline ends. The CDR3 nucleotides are TGTGCCAGCAGCTTAGTAGATACGCAGTATTTT. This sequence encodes CASSLVDTQYF.

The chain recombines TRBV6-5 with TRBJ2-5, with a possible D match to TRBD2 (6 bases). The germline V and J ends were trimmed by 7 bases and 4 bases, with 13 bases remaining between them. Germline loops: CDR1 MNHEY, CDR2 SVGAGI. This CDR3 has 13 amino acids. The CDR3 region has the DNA TGTGCCAGCACCAACGGGAGAAGAGAGACCCAGTACTTC. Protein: CASTNGRRETQYF.

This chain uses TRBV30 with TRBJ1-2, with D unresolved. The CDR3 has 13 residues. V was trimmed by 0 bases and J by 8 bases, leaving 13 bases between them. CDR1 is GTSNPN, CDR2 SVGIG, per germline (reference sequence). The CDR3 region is CAWSVGSAEGYTF. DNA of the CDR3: TGTGCCTGGAGTGTCGGATCAGCTGAAGGCTACACCTTC.

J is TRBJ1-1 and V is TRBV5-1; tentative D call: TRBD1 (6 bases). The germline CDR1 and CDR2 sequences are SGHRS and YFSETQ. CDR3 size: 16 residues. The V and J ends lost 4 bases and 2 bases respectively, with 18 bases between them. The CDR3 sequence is CASSPQQGVSNTEAFF. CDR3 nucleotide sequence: TGCGCCAGCAGCCCCCAACAGGGAGTTTCAAACACTGAAGCTTTCTTT.

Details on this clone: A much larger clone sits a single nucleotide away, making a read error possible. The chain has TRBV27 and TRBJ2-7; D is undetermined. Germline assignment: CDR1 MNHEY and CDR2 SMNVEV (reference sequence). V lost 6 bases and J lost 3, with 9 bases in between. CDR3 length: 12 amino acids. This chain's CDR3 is CASSAGDYEQYF. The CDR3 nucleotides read TGTGCCAGCAGCGCAGGAGACTACGAGCAGTACTTC.

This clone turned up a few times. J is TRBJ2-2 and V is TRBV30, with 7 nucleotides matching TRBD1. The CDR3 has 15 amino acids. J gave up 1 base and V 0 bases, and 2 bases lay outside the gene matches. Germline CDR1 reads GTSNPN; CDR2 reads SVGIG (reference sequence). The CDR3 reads CAWSVGDRNTGELFF. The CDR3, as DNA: TGTGCCTGGAGTGTAGGGGACAGGAACACCGGGGAGCTGTTTTTT.

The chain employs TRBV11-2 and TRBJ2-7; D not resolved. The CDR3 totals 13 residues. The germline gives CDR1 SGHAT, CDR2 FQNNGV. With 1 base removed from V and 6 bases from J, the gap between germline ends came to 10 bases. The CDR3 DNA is TGTGCCAGCAGCTTAGGCCCCGTTGTCGAGCAGTACTTC. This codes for CASSLGPVVEQYF. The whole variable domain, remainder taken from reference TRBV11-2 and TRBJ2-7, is EAGVAQSPRYKIIEKRQSVAFWCNPISGHATLYWYQQILGQGPKLLIQFQNNGVVDDSQLPKDRFSAERLKGVDSTLKIQPAKLEDSAVYLCASSLGPVVEQYFGPGTRLTVT.

The CDR3 loop is CSVDGGSGQPQHF. The CDR3 DNA is TGCAGCGTTGACGGGGGGTCTGGTCAGCCCCAGCATTTT. The chain employs TRBV29-1 and TRBJ1-5; D perhaps matches TRBD1 (5 bases). The CDR3 length is 13 residues. V was shortened by 3 bases and J by 6 bases, with 12 bases between the two germline ends. Germline loops: CDR1 SQVTM, CDR2 ANQGSEA.

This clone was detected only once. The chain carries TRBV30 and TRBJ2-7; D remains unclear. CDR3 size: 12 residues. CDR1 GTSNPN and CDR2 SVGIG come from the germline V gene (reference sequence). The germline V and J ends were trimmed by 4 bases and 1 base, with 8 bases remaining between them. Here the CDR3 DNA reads TGTGCCTGGACCGCTGGATCCTACGAGCAGTACTTC. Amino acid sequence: CAWTAGSYEQYF.

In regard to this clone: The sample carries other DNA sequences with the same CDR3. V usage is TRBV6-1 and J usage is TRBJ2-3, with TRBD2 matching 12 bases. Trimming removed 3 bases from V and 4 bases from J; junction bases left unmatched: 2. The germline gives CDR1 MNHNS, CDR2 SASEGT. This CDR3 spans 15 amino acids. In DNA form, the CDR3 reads TGTGCCAGCAGTGATCTAGCGGGGGGGCCAGATACGCAGTATTTT. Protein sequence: CASSDLAGGPDTQYF.

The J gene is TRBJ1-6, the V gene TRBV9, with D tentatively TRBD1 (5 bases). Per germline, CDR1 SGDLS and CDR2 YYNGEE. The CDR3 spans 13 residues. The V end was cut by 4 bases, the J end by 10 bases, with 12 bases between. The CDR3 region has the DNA TGTGCCAGCAGCCCCATGGGGGACTCACCCCTCCACTTT. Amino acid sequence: CASSPMGDSPLHF.

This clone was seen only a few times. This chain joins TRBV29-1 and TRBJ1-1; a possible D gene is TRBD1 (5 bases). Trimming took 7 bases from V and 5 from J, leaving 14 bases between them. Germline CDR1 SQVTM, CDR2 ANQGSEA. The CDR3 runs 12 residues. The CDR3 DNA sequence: TGCAGCGGGGCCGGGGGTAGGACTGAAGCTTTCTTT. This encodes CSGAGGRTEAFF. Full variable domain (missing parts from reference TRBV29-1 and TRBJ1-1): SAVISQKPSRDICQRGTSLTIQCQVDSQVTMMFWYRQQPGQSLTLIATANQGSEATYESGFVIDKFPISRPNLTFSTLTVSNMSPEDSSIYLCSGAGGRTEAFFGQGTRLTVV.

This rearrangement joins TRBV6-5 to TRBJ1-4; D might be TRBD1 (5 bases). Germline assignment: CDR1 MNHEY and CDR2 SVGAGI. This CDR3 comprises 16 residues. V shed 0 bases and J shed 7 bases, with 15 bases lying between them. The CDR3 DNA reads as TGTGCCAGCAGTTACTCGCCAGGGCTGGGTAGTGAAAAACTGTTTTTT. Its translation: CASSYSPGLGSEKLFF.

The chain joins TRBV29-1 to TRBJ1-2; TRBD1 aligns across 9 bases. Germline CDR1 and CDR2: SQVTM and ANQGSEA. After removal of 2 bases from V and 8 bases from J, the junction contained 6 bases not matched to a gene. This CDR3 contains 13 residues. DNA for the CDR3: TGCAGCGTTGAATCCGGGACAGGGATCGGCTACACCTTC. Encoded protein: CSVESGTGIGYTF.